This T cell receptor beta chain stems from a study of blood T cell repertoires in COVID-19. Study at large: Samples of COVID-19 (acute and convalescent) were obtained from the United States, Italy and Spain. From T cells, B-cell-depleted T cells, or PBMCs came the material, which was cDNA or gDNA.

To note about this clone: This specimen includes other DNA sequences encoding the same CDR3.

With 2 bases removed from V and 8 bases from J, the gap between germline ends came to 12 bases. This CDR3 contains 14 residues. Germline V lookup: CDR1 MNHEY, CDR2 SVGAGI. As handled by the study authors: The authors estimated nucleated cell counts from reference gene primer amplification. TCRdb keeps only in-frame clones here, not all; method: immunoSEQ multiplex PCR. Clonal size and the V and J genes are those of that table, whereas D and trimming came from the DNA. The top ten hold around 7.8% of the sample, which has 300,000 to 400,000 clones, 65% to 90% seen once. The sequenced material came from peripheral blood. This clonotype was obtained from a human donor in a cohort sampled during active COVID-19. The chain uses TRBV6-5 and TRBJ1-4, with D hard to call. CDR3 sequence (DNA): TGTGCCAGCAGTTACCGGGAGGGAGGAGAAAAACTGTTTTTT. It is translated as CASSYREGGEKLFF.